These 23 T cell receptor beta chains were sequenced from one sample in a study of T cells after posttransplantation cyclophosphamide. Sampled 1 year posttransplant, controls received myeloablative marrow transplants, methotrexate and a calcineurin inhibitor. Assay used: immunoSEQ multiplex PCR; TCRdb lists only in-frame clones, some missing. The repertoire holds about 16,000 clones, roughly 87% seen once, with about 3.3% in the top ten. The sample in question was PBMCs, obtained after an allogeneic stem cell transplant with a calcineurin inhibitor and methotrexate. All receptors come from a male patient aged 45-60 years who received an allogeneic stem cell transplant from an unrelated donor, was CMV-positive, and had chronic GVHD only. Part of the T cells may come from the graft donor.

DNA of the CDR3: TGTGCCAGCAGCTTAGGTATCGGACTTTCCTTCTACGAGCAGTACTTC. Translation gives CASSLGIGLSFYEQYF. The chain uses TRBV11-2 and TRBJ2-7, with a possible D match to TRBD2 (5 bases). The V gene lost 1 base and the J gene lost 3 bases, with 16 bases spanning the gap. There are 16 residues in the CDR3. Germline CDR1 is SGHAT and CDR2 is FQNNGV.

The V gene is TRBV27, the J gene TRBJ1-2, with 9 bases lining up with TRBD1. Looked up from germline, CDR1 is MNHEY and CDR2 is SMNVEV (reference sequence). This CDR3 contains 15 residues. V was pared by 0 bases and J by 6 bases, with 5 bases of the junction left unmatched. This chain's CDR3 is CASSLSRGQGNGYTF. In DNA, the CDR3 is TGTGCCAGCAGTTTATCGAGGGGACAGGGAAATGGCTACACCTTC.

V gene TRBV7-6 combines with J gene TRBJ1-4, with 8 bases fitting TRBD1. V was clipped by 3 bases and J by 0 bases; unmatched bases: 6. Germline V lookup: CDR1 SGHVS, CDR2 FNYEAQ. The CDR3 length is 17 residues. CDR3 in DNA: TGTGCCAGCAGCTTCGGGACAGGTTTAGCAACTAATGAAAAACTGTTTTTT. This codes for CASSFGTGLATNEKLFF.

This chain uses TRBV13 with TRBJ1-1; 12 bases are a match to TRBD1. This CDR3 contains 17 residues. The junction had 12 bases not matched to a gene; V was cut back by 5 bases and J by 5 bases. From germline, CDR1 is PRHDT and CDR2 FYEKMQ (reference sequence). CDR3 nucleotides: TGTGCCAGCAGCCACCCGGGACAGGGGGCCAGGACTACTGAAGCTTTCTTT. Protein product: CASSHPGQGARTTEAFF.

V gene TRBV11-2 combines with J gene TRBJ2-3; 8 bases agree with TRBD1. This CDR3 comprises 13 residues. Trimming cost V 4 bases and J 6 bases; bases outside gene matches: 3. Germline loops: CDR1 SGHAT, CDR2 FQNNGV. The CDR3 region is CASSSQGADTQYF. CDR3 DNA: TGTGCCAGCAGCTCCCAGGGGGCCGATACGCAGTATTTT.

The chain uses TRBV2 and TRBJ1-4; D might be TRBD1 (6 bases). The V and J ends lost 6 bases and 7 bases respectively, with 18 bases between them. The CDR3 runs to 15 residues. Germline V CDR1 and CDR2: SNHLY, FYNNEI. This chain's CDR3 is CASRGPGHLGEKLFF. The CDR3 DNA sequence: TGTGCCAGCAGGGGTCCGGGACACTTGGGTGAAAAACTGTTTTTT.

In its sample, this clone was seen once. CDR3 in DNA: TGTGCCACCAGCAGGGACAGGGGGCCCACCGGGGAGCTGTTTTTT. It codes for CATSRDRGPTGELFF. V is TRBV15 and J is TRBJ2-2; 11 bases align to TRBD1. Germline values: CDR1 LNHNV, CDR2 YYDKDF (reference sequence). CDR3 length: 15 residues. Trimming took 3 bases from V and 4 from J; bases not matched to a gene: 1.

The J gene is TRBJ1-2, the V gene TRBV6-5; perhaps TRBD1 as D (5 bases). The germline V and J ends were trimmed by 2 bases and 0 bases, with 7 bases remaining between them. Germline loops: CDR1 MNHEY, CDR2 SVGAGI. The CDR3 spans 14 residues. The CDR3 coding sequence is TGTGCCAGCAGTTACAGGGGCGCTAACTATGGCTACACCTTC. Its translation is CASSYRGANYGYTF.

The CDR3 region is CASRANYEQYF. CDR3 sequence (DNA): TGTGCCAGCAGGGCCAACTACGAGCAGTACTTC. This chain joins TRBV28 and TRBJ2-7; D ambiguous. Germline CDR1 is MDHEN and CDR2 is SYDVKM. The germline V and J ends were trimmed by 6 bases and 3 bases, with 6 bases remaining between them. The CDR3 has 11 amino acids.

This chain joins TRBV11-2 and TRBJ2-7; D is possibly TRBD2 (7 bases). Germline V lookup: CDR1 SGHAT, CDR2 FQNNGV. V lost 2 bases, J lost 3 bases, and 20 bases lay in between. This CDR3 is 17 amino acids long. The CDR3 reads CASSLISGGGKYYEQYF. CDR3 coding DNA: TGTGCCAGCAGCTTAATTAGCGGCGGGGGCAAATACTACGAGCAGTACTTC.

The V and J genes are TRBV9 and TRBJ2-3; tentatively, D is TRBD2 (6 bases). Germline values: CDR1 SGDLS, CDR2 YYNGEE. The CDR3 extends over 14 amino acids. V gave up 1 base and J gave up 4 bases, with 10 bases separating them. The CDR3 DNA reads as TGTGCCAGCAGCGTAACGGGGGAGGCAGATACGCAGTATTTT. It is translated as CASSVTGEADTQYF. Together with reference TRBV9 and TRBJ2-3, the CDR3 gives the full variable domain: DSGVTQTPKHLITATGQRVTLRCSPRSGDLSVYWYQQSLDQGLQFLIQYYNGEERAKGNILERFSAQQFPDLHSELNLSSLELGDSALYFCASSVTGEADTQYFGPGTRLTVL.

The chain couples TRBV28 to TRBJ2-7, with D tentatively TRBD1 (5 bases). V dropped 3 bases and J dropped 4 bases, with 7 bases sitting between them. The length of the CDR3 is 12 residues. Germline lookup yields CDR1 MDHEN and CDR2 SYDVKM. The chain's CDR3 is CASSFQGYEQYF. CDR3 sequence (DNA): TGTGCCAGCAGTTTCCAGGGTTACGAGCAGTACTTC. Full variable domain (missing parts from reference TRBV28 and TRBJ2-7): DVKVTQSSRYLVKRTGEKVFLECVQDMDHENMFWYRQDPGLGLRLIYFSYDVKMKEKGDIPEGYSVSREKKERFSLILESASTNQTSMYLCASSFQGYEQYFGPGTRLTVT.

The chain recombines TRBV28 with TRBJ1-5, with TRBD1 as a possible D gene (6 bases). Germline assignment: CDR1 MDHEN and CDR2 SYDVKM. V shed 5 bases and J shed 3 bases, with 11 bases lying between them. The CDR3 covers 14 residues. CDR3 residues: CASSTRTDNQPQHF. The CDR3 DNA is TGTGCCAGCAGTACCCGGACAGACAATCAGCCCCAGCATTTT.

The V gene is TRBV11-2, the J gene TRBJ1-4; tentatively, D is TRBD1 (5 bases). The V end lost 0 bases, the J end lost 4 bases, and 15 bases lay between the germline ends. The CDR3 totals 17 residues. Looked up from germline, CDR1 is SGHAT and CDR2 is FQNNGV. Here the CDR3 DNA reads TGTGCCAGCAGCTTAGATGATGCAGGGTGGGATAATGAAAAACTGTTTTTT. Protein: CASSLDDAGWDNEKLFF.

This clone occurred once. This chain connects TRBV11-3 to TRBJ2-5, with D possibly matching TRBD1 (5 bases). The germline V and J ends were trimmed by 1 base and 0 bases, with 9 bases remaining between them. Looked up from germline, CDR1 is SGHNT and CDR2 is YENEEA. The CDR3 is 15 amino acids. The CDR3 is CASSLGGRDQETQYF. In nucleotides, the CDR3 is TGTGCCAGCAGCTTAGGGGGCAGGGACCAAGAGACCCAGTACTTC.

V and J are TRBV7-2 and TRBJ2-5; 10 bases line up with TRBD2. Trimming at V came to 1 base and at J to 1 base, leaving 9 bases not matched to a gene. Germline V lookup: CDR1 SGHTA, CDR2 FQGNSA. The CDR3 extends over 18 amino acids. CDR3 DNA: TGTGCCAGCAGCTTAGGAGGTCGGGCTAGCGGGGGCCAAGAGACCCAGTACTTC. It yields the protein CASSLGGRASGGQETQYF. Together with reference TRBV7-2 and TRBJ2-5, the CDR3 gives the full variable domain: GAGVSQSPSNKVTEKGKDVELRCDPISGHTALYWYRQSLGQGLEFLIYFQGNSAPDKSGLPSDRFSAERTGGSVSTLTIQRTQQEDSAVYLCASSLGGRASGGQETQYFGPGTRLLVL.

The table lists this clone with a few counts. The chain joins TRBV19 to TRBJ2-6, with 10 bases lining up with TRBD1. The CDR3 is 18 amino acids. Germline values: CDR1 LNHDA, CDR2 SQIVND (reference sequence). V dropped 7 bases and J dropped 0; count of bases not matched to a gene: 9. The CDR3 nucleotides read TGTGCCAGTAATCCCTTGGGACAGGGGAGCTCTGGGGCCAACGTCCTGACTTTC. The encoded protein is CASNPLGQGSSGANVLTF.

This clone was observed a few times. The genes are TRBV6-1 and TRBJ1-1; the D gene is possibly TRBD1 (6 bases). The CDR3 is made up of 15 amino acids. V dropped 5 bases and J dropped 2 bases, with 15 bases sitting between them. In germline, CDR1 is MNHNS, CDR2 SASEGT. The CDR3 loop is CASSLGAGANTEAFF. CDR3 nucleotide sequence: TGTGCCAGCAGTTTGGGGGCAGGGGCAAACACTGAAGCTTTCTTT.

The chain combines TRBV5-1 with TRBJ1-1; TRBD1 matches 7 bases. Germline trimming cut 0 bases from V and 0 bases from J; bases unmatched to any gene: 11. The CDR3 runs 18 residues. The germline V gene encodes CDR1 SGHRS and CDR2 YFSETQ. The DNA of the CDR3 is TGCGCCAGCAGCTTGGCGTTTAGACAGGGAAGGATGAACACTGAAGCTTTCTTT. This translates into CASSLAFRQGRMNTEAFF.

This clone was recorded once. The J gene is TRBJ2-7, the V gene TRBV27; the match to TRBD2 covers 8 bases. V shed 8 bases, J shed 7 bases, and the junction held 13 bases outside the gene matches. Germline loops: CDR1 MNHEY, CDR2 SMNVEV (reference sequence). The CDR3 has 14 residues. The CDR3 loop reads CASAPGLGGEEQYF. DNA for the CDR3: TGTGCCAGCGCTCCGGGACTAGGGGGGGAGGAGCAGTACTTC.

The table lists this clone with a count of one. The chain has TRBV19 and TRBJ2-7, with 9 bases matching TRBD2. The V segment lost 1 base and the J segment 4 bases; nucleotides outside the gene matches: 5. This CDR3 has 15 amino acids. Germline CDR1 is LNHDA and CDR2 is SQIVND (reference sequence). The CDR3 reads CASSIGLAGTYEQYF. The DNA for the CDR3 is TGTGCCAGTAGTATAGGCCTAGCGGGAACTTACGAGCAGTACTTC.

The chain joins TRBV7-8 to TRBJ1-5; 9 bases line up with TRBD1. This CDR3 comprises 16 residues. Germline CDR1 SGHVS, CDR2 FQNEAQ. The J segment lost 5 bases and the V segment lost 0 bases, leaving 5 bases of the junction unmatched. DNA for the CDR3: TGTGCCAGCAGCTTAGCCTTGACAGGGGGTTATCAGCCCCAGCATTTT. This translates into CASSLALTGGYQPQHF.

V gene TRBV7-2 combines with J gene TRBJ2-1; 8 bases map to TRBD2. Germline V gene sequence: CDR1 SGHTA, CDR2 FQGNSA. The trim removed 5 bases at V and 2 bases at J, leaving 2 bases unmatched. The CDR3 consists of 14 residues. CDR3: CASSRLATYNEQFF. The CDR3 DNA reads as TGTGCCAGCAGCCGACTAGCGACCTACAATGAGCAGTTCTTC.